This entry concerns a single T cell receptor (beta chain). Residents of about two dozen US areas, aged about 18 to 89 years, made up the participants. In germline, CDR1 is MDHEN, CDR2 SYDVKM. This CDR3 is built from 15 residues. Between the trimmed V and J ends, which lost 4 bases and 5 bases, there was a span of 17 bases. Per the original data handling: Estimation of nucleated cell counts relied on the amplification of reference gene primers. The method was immunoSEQ multiplex PCR; TCRdb's version includes in-frame clones alone and lacks a portion of them. D and trimming were read from the DNA, whereas the V and J calls and clone size are those reported in that table. Here the sample spans 200,000 to 250,000 clones, roughly 87% being singletons. The sample belongs to a study of blood T cell repertoires in COVID-19. Turning to the study itself: PBMCs, B-cell-depleted T cells, or T cells were the source of the cDNA or gDNA that made up the material.

Sequencing was performed on PBMCs or T cells enriched from blood (not recorded which). V gene TRBV28 combines with J gene TRBJ1-1, with D perhaps TRBD1 (5 bases). The receptor was isolated from a woman between 25 and 40 years old with acute COVID-19. The CDR3 loop reads CASSSLAGGRTEAFF. The CDR3 bases are TGTGCCAGCAGTTCACTAGCGGGGGGACGAACTGAAGCTTTCTTT.